These 14 T cell receptor beta chains came from one sample sequenced in a study of blood T cells in healthy people across ages. Alongside a J-beta primer mix, a sample-barcoded 5' primer served in a second PCR lasting roughly 6 to 12 cycles. MiXCR was run by TCRdb on the 5' RACE reads, yielding one entry per CDR3 protein. This table holds about 930,000 distinct CDR3 sequences, 25% to 35% found once. These data were also filed under a second study, of T cells of mothers and their children.

The specimen sequenced was blood. These receptors were collected from a woman aged 35 to 49 in good health.

This chain uses TRBV28 with TRBJ1-4; the D gene is possibly TRBD1 (5 bases). The CDR3 extends over 14 amino acids. V was pared by 5 bases and J by 4 bases, with 11 bases between. Per germline, CDR1 MDHEN and CDR2 SYDVKM. The CDR3 reads CASSPIDSNEKLFF. The DNA of the CDR3 is TGTGCCAGCAGTCCCATTGACAGTAATGAAAAACTGTTTTTT.

This clonotype was counted between two and nine times. The chain links TRBV30 to TRBJ1-1; no clear D gene. The CDR3 length is 12 residues. Trimming left V 5 bases short and J 1 base short, with 8 bases between. CDR1 is GTSNPN and CDR2 is SVGIG in the germline V gene (reference sequence). CDR3 bases: TGTGCCTGGGAGAAACAGAACACTGAAGCTTTCTTT. The encoded protein is CAWEKQNTEAFF.

A remark on this clonotype: A much larger clone differs by one base, so this may be a read error. This rearrangement joins TRBV19 to TRBJ2-1, with unresolved D. Germline values: CDR1 LNHDA, CDR2 SQIVND (reference sequence). Trimming pared 3 bases from V and 10 bases from J, leaving 13 bases between. The CDR3 runs to 13 residues. CDR3 loop: CASSMSQSYEQFF. In DNA form, the CDR3 reads TGTGCCAGTAGTATGTCACAGAGCTACGAGCAGTTCTTC.

V and J are TRBV24-1 and TRBJ2-1, with 13 bases fitting TRBD2. Germline V gene sequence: CDR1 KGHDR, CDR2 SFDVKD. The CDR3 has 19 residues. Losses at the gene ends were 2 bases for V and 3 bases for J; bases not matched to a gene: 9. CDR3 coding DNA: TGTGCCACCAGTGATTCCCCGGGACTAGCGGGGTCTTTCTACAATGAGCAGTTCTTC. Its translation is CATSDSPGLAGSFYNEQFF.

This clonotype has more than one count but fewer than ten. The chain joins TRBV7-6 to TRBJ1-5; D is unclear. Germline V CDR1 and CDR2: SGHVS, FNYEAQ. CDR3 length equals 13 residues. Trimming cost V 5 bases and J 6 bases, with 11 bases left between them. CDR3 DNA sequence: TGTGCCAGCAGCCCCCTGCGGGGTCAGCCCCAGCATTTT. Residues: CASSPLRGQPQHF.

This clonotype has only a few counts. The V gene is TRBV10-3, the J gene TRBJ1-5; 8 positions match TRBD1. The CDR3 loop spans 14 amino acids. V lost 4 bases to trimming and J lost 1 base; unmatched junction nucleotides: 0. The V gene's germline CDR1 is ENHRY and CDR2 SYGVKD. The CDR3 spells CAISGTGSNQPQHF. In DNA form, the CDR3 reads TGTGCCATCAGTGGGACAGGGAGCAATCAGCCCCAGCATTTT.

This clonotype was counted between two and nine times. The chain is built from TRBV6-7 and TRBJ2-4; D is tentatively TRBD1 or TRBD2 (5 bases each). TRBV6-7 is marked as an open reading frame, function uncertain. This CDR3 comprises 20 residues. The CDR3 DNA follows: TGTGCGAGAAGCAGCCGCCGGGGCCTCGGAGAAGTGGAGGACAAAAACATTCAGTACTTC. Amino acids: CARSSRRGLGEVEDKNIQYF.

V and J are TRBV7-2 and TRBJ2-1; 12 bases align to TRBD2. CDR3 length equals 15 residues. Germline CDR1 is SGHTA and CDR2 is FQGNSA. V gave up 5 bases and J gave up 10 bases; unmatched junction bases: 9. The CDR3 nucleotides are TGTGCCAGCAGCCCGCTAGCGGGGGGGCCAACCGAGCAGTTCTTC. It translates to CASSPLAGGPTEQFF.

The rearrangement joins TRBV7-2 to TRBJ1-2, with a tentative D call TRBD1 (5 bases). The CDR3 covers 15 residues. Germline assignment: CDR1 SGHTA and CDR2 FQGNSA. Deletions cut 2 bases from V and 7 bases from J, with 17 bases between. CDR3 sequence (DNA): TGTGCCAGCAGCTTAAACTTTCGGGACTGTAGTGGCTACACCTTC. This gives the protein CASSLNFRDCSGYTF.

Comment on this clonotype: The junction departs from the called germline gene at one end, perhaps through a read error. V gene TRBV11-2 combines with J gene TRBJ1-4; maybe TRBD1 (5 bases). Per the germline V gene, CDR1 is SGHAT and CDR2 is FQNNGV. The CDR3 has 13 residues. In DNA, the CDR3 is TGTGCCAGCAGCTTGCCGGGGGGGGAAAAACGGTTTTTT. Amino acid sequence: CASSLPGGEKRFF.

The J gene is TRBJ1-1, the V gene TRBV5-5, with D possibly TRBD1 on 5 matching bases. The CDR3 loop spans 15 amino acids. Looked up from germline, CDR1 is SGHKS and CDR2 is YYEKEE (reference sequence). Trimming pared 4 bases from V and 1 base from J, leaving 14 bases between. Written as DNA, the CDR3 is TGTGCCAGCAGCCCCCAGGACACCCAGAACACTGAAGCTTTCTTT. Encoded protein: CASSPQDTQNTEAFF.

The rearrangement uses TRBV20-1 and TRBJ1-5, with D maybe TRBD1 (5 bases). V lost 7 bases, J lost 3 bases, and 13 bases lay in between. Germline lookup yields CDR1 DFQATT and CDR2 SNEGSKA (reference sequence). The CDR3 is made up of 13 amino acids. CDR3 sequence: CSVRGGYNQPQHF. The CDR3 nucleotides are TGCAGTGTCCGTGGGGGGTACAATCAGCCCCAGCATTTT.

The chain uses TRBV9 and TRBJ2-1; tentative D call: TRBD2 (7 bases). Per the germline V gene, CDR1 is SGDLS and CDR2 is YYNGEE. The CDR3 sequence is 15 residues long. The V end lost 2 bases, the J end lost 7 bases, and 16 bases lay between the germline ends. The CDR3 loop is CASSVGGAGKNEQFF. The CDR3 DNA reads TGTGCCAGCAGCGTGGGGGGGGCAGGAAAGAATGAGCAGTTCTTC.

This clonotype has more than one count but fewer than ten. The chain combines TRBV9 with TRBJ2-1; D is unresolved. V lost 1 base, J lost 8 bases, and 16 bases lay in between. The CDR3 is made up of 15 amino acids. CDR1 is SGDLS and CDR2 is YYNGEE in the germline V gene. The CDR3 coding sequence is TGTGCCAGCAGCGTACTTCCTGAGGTTGGGCATGAGCAGTTCTTC. It codes for CASSVLPEVGHEQFF.